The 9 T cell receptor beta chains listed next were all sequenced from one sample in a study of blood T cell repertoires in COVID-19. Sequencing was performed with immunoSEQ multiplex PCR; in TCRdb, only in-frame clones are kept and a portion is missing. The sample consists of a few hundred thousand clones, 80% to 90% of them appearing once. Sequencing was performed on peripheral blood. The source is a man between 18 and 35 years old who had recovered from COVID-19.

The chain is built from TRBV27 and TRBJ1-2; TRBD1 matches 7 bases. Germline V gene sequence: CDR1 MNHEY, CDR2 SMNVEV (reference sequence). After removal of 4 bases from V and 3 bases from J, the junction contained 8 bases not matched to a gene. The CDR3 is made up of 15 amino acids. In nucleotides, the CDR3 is TGTGCCAGCAGTTCGCTAGGGGGCCAGGACTATGGCTACACCTTC. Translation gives CASSSLGGQDYGYTF.

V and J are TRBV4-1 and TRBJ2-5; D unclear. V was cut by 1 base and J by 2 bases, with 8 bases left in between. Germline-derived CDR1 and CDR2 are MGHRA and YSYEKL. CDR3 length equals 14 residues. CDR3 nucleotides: TGCGCCAGCAGCCAAGGGGCAGATCAAGAGACCCAGTACTTC. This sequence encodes CASSQGADQETQYF.

CDR3: CASSPRGTFTDTQYF. The CDR3, as DNA: TGTGCCAGCAGCCCTCGGGGGACCTTCACAGATACGCAGTATTTT. The chain has TRBV27 and TRBJ2-3; tentatively, D is TRBD2 (6 bases). Germline lookup yields CDR1 MNHEY and CDR2 SMNVEV (reference sequence). This CDR3 spans 15 amino acids. The V end was cut by 6 bases, the J end by 2 bases, with 15 bases between.

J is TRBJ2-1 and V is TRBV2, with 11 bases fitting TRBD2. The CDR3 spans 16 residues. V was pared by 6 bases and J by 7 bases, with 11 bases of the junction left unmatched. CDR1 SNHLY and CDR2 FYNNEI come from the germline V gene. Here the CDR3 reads CASRTGLAERRNEQFF. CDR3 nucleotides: TGTGCCAGCAGGACGGGACTAGCGGAGAGAAGGAATGAGCAGTTCTTC. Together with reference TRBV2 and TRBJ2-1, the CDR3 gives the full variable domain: EPEVTQTPSHQVTQMGQEVILRCVPISNHLYFYWYRQILGQKVEFLVSFYNNEISEKSEIFDDQFSVERPDGSNFTLKIRSTKLEDSAMYFCASRTGLAERRNEQFFGPGTRLTVL.

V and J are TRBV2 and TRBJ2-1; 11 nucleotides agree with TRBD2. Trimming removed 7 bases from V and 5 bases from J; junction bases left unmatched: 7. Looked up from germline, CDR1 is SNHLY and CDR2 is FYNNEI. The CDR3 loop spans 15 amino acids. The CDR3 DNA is TGTGCCAGCACGGGAGGGACTAGCGGTCACAATGAGCAGTTCTTC. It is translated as CASTGGTSGHNEQFF.

The CDR3 coding sequence is TGTGCCAGCAGCACCACCGCTATAATTCAGTTCTTC. It encodes CASSTTAIIQFF. This chain uses TRBV7-2 with TRBJ2-1, with no clear D. V lost 5 bases to trimming and J lost 13 bases, with 15 bases between them. The CDR3 runs to 12 residues. CDR1 is SGHTA and CDR2 is FQGNSA in the germline V gene.

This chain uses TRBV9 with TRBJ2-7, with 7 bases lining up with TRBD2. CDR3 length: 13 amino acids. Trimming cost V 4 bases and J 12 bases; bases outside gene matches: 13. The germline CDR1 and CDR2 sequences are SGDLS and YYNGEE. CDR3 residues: CASSPSAGEDRYF. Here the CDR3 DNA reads TGTGCCAGCAGCCCTAGCGCGGGAGAGGACCGGTACTTC.

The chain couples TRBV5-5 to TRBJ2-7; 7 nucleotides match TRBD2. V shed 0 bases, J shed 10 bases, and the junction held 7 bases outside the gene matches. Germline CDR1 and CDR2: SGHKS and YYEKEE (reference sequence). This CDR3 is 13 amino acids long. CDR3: CASSLGPSGGQYF. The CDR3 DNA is TGTGCCAGCAGCTTGGGACCGTCGGGGGGTCAGTACTTC.

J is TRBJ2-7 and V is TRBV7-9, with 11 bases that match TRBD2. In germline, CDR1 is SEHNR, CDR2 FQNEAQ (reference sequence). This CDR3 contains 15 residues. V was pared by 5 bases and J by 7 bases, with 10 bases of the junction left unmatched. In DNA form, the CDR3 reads TGTGCCAGCAGCCCGCGACTAGCGGGGCCGGCTGAGCAGTACTTC. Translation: CASSPRLAGPAEQYF.